These 10 T cell receptor beta chains were sequenced from one sample in a study of T-cell reconstitution after alpha-beta-depleted transplantation in children. Unique molecular identifiers were incorporated when the TCRbeta library was constructed. TCRdb itself ran the PCR reads through MiXCR, one entry per CDR3 protein. This sample yields some 550,000 distinct CDR3 sequences, of which 20% to 25% are seen a single time; 11% to 15% belongs to the top ten. The starting material was PBMCs, mostly from graft donor cells, obtained 360 days after TCRalphabeta/CD19-depleted stem cell transplant. The origin of the receptors is a boy under two years old who had a stem cell transplant for acute myeloid leukemia, so the T cells may come from the graft donor.

The chain links TRBV28 to TRBJ2-7, with 10 bases identical to TRBD1. Trimming removed 5 bases from V and 4 bases from J; junction bases left unmatched: 11. CDR3 length: 16 amino acids. The germline CDR1 and CDR2 sequences are MDHEN and SYDVKM. In DNA, the CDR3 is TGTGCCAGCAGTCCAAGGGGGGGACAGGGGAGGTACGAGCAGTACTTC. It encodes CASSPRGGQGRYEQYF.

This clonotype was seen many times. The chain recombines TRBV5-1 with TRBJ2-7; TRBD1 might be the D (6 bases). Trimming stripped 0 bases from V and 3 bases from J, with 16 bases between. Germline V CDR1 and CDR2: SGHRS, YFSETQ. This CDR3 has 16 residues. The CDR3 spells CASSLGPKTGNYEQYV. DNA for the CDR3: TGCGCCAGCAGCTTGGGGCCCAAAACAGGGAACTACGAGCAGTACGTC.

The V call is TRBV28, the J call TRBJ1-2; D is unresolved. There are 13 residues in the CDR3. From germline, CDR1 is MDHEN and CDR2 SYDVKM. Trimming pared 7 bases from V and 0 bases from J, leaving 9 bases between. CDR3 in amino acids: CASTSTANYGYTF. The DNA of the CDR3 is TGTGCCAGCACCTCGACGGCTAACTATGGCTACACCTTC.

This clonotype was found many times. The genes are TRBV2 and TRBJ2-4; D perhaps matches TRBD1 (6 bases). The CDR3 runs to 15 residues. V gave up 7 bases and J gave up 0 bases, with 13 bases separating them. CDR1 is SNHLY, CDR2 FYNNEI, per germline. DNA for the CDR3: TGTGCCAGCAATGCGGACAGATTAGCCAAAAACATTCAGTACTTC. Translating it yields CASNADRLAKNIQYF.

The table lists this clonotype with a few counts. DNA of the CDR3: TGTGCCATCAGCGGTACAGAAGCCTACGAGCAGTACTTC. Translating it yields CAISGTEAYEQYF. The gene calls are TRBV10-3 and TRBJ2-7; D ambiguous. Germline CDR1 and CDR2: ENHRY and SYGVKD. V lost 6 bases and J lost 2, with 11 bases in between. CDR3 length: 13 residues.

This clonotype was seen many times. The rearrangement uses TRBV5-5 and TRBJ2-7; D uncertain. Germline assignment: CDR1 SGHKS and CDR2 YYEKEE (reference sequence). The CDR3 extends over 15 amino acids. Trimming shortened V by 1 base and J by 4 bases, and 15 bases separated the two germline ends. The DNA for the CDR3 is TGTGCCAGCAGCTTGCGCCCAGACGGGCCATACGAGCAGTACGTC. Amino acids: CASSLRPDGPYEQYV.

This clonotype has a count of ten or more. V and J are TRBV7-3 and TRBJ2-2, with D perhaps matching TRBD2 (5 bases). Trimming left V 2 bases short and J 5 bases short, with 15 bases between. The CDR3 contains 16 residues. Germline values: CDR1 SGHTA, CDR2 FQGTGA. The CDR3 protein is CASSLWPGIGTGELFF. CDR3 sequence (DNA): TGTGCCAGCAGCTTATGGCCGGGGATCGGAACCGGGGAGCTGTTTTTT.

This clonotype came up many times. The chain employs TRBV29-1 and TRBJ2-7; 10 nucleotides line up with TRBD1. The CDR3 runs 15 residues. Germline V CDR1 and CDR2: SQVTM, ANQGSEA. Unmatched junction bases numbered 11, after V lost 6 bases and J lost 3 bases. In nucleotides, the CDR3 is TGCAGCGTCAGTGGCTTGACAGGGGGCAACTACGAGCAGTACTTC. It encodes CSVSGLTGGNYEQYF.

There are a few counts of this clonotype. This rearrangement joins TRBV20-1 to TRBJ2-2; no clear D. Germline CDR1 DFQATT, CDR2 SNEGSKA (reference sequence). V dropped 0 bases and J dropped 4 bases, with 6 bases sitting between them. This CDR3 region has 13 residues. CDR3 nucleotides: TGCAGTGCTAGAGATTTGGGCACCGGGGAGCTGTTTTTT. It translates to CSARDLGTGELFF.

This clonotype has ten or more counts. The chain links TRBV5-1 to TRBJ2-7; possible D gene TRBD2, 5 bases. The germline V gene encodes CDR1 SGHRS and CDR2 YFSETQ. V was clipped by 5 bases and J by 1 base, with 10 bases between them. The CDR3 contains 13 residues. CDR3 sequence reads: CASRSEGSYEQYV. The DNA of the CDR3 is TGCGCCAGCAGGAGTGAGGGATCCTACGAGCAGTACGTC.